A single sample is the source of the 30 T cell receptor beta chains below, sequenced in a study of OX40 agonist ivuxolimab in advanced cancers. The protocol was immunoSEQ multiplex PCR, while the TCRdb copy is restricted to in-frame clones and leaves out a portion. The table shows tens of thousands of clones, with around 83% occurring only once. The material sequenced was CD4+ or CD8+ T cells sorted from blood, taken in a trial of the OX40 agonist ivuxolimab. These receptors originate from an adult with an advanced solid tumor such as melanoma, head and neck, liver or kidney cancer.

The CDR3: CASSNLGGRDTEAFF. The CDR3 DNA reads as TGTGCCAGCTCAAATCTAGGAGGCAGGGACACTGAAGCTTTCTTT. The genes are TRBV18 and TRBJ1-1, with D possibly TRBD1 on 5 matching bases. The CDR3 contains 15 residues. Germline V CDR1 and CDR2: KGHSH, LQKENI. Between the trimmed V and J ends, which lost 5 bases and 3 bases, there was a span of 16 bases.

The J gene is TRBJ2-3, the V gene TRBV5-1; D remains unclear. Between the trimmed V and J ends, which lost 4 bases and 5 bases, there was a span of 8 bases. CDR3 length: 12 amino acids. Germline assignment: CDR1 SGHRS and CDR2 YFSETQ. CDR3 residues: CASSLAGDTQYF. CDR3 nucleotides: TGCGCCAGCAGCCTGGCCGGAGATACGCAGTATTTT.

The chain combines TRBV6-1 with TRBJ1-2; possible D gene TRBD1, 5 bases. This CDR3 comprises 14 residues. Per germline, CDR1 MNHNS and CDR2 SASEGT. The V end was cut by 4 bases, the J end by 5 bases, with 14 bases between. Here the CDR3 DNA reads TGTGCCAGCAGTGTAGAGGTTCGGGGGTATGGCTACACCTTC. It translates to CASSVEVRGYGYTF.

This clone was detected only a few times. The CDR3 coding sequence is TGTGCCAGCAGTTTATCGGGAACGAACACCGGGGAGCTGTTTTTT. Translation: CASSLSGTNTGELFF. The chain links TRBV27 to TRBJ2-2; D is undetermined. Germline lookup yields CDR1 MNHEY and CDR2 SMNVEV (reference sequence). V was pared by 0 bases and J by 0 bases, with 5 bases between. The CDR3 has 15 residues.

This clone was seen only a few times. This chain joins TRBV9 and TRBJ1-3; D gene uncertain. Deletions cut 0 bases from V and 2 bases from J, with 6 bases between. The CDR3 runs to 14 residues. Germline CDR1 and CDR2: SGDLS and YYNGEE. The CDR3, as DNA: TGTGCCAGCAGCGTAGATGTGGCTGGAAACACCATATATTTT. It specifies CASSVDVAGNTIYF.

The rearrangement joins TRBV14 to TRBJ1-2; 7 bases are shared with TRBD1. The V gene end was trimmed by 0 bases and the J gene end by 3 bases; junction bases not matched to a gene: 19. CDR1 is SGHDN and CDR2 is FVKESK in the germline V gene. The CDR3 is made up of 20 amino acids. The CDR3 bases are TGTGCCAGCAGCCAAGAGTTCTCGCGAACAGGGGCTTTCTTCGACTATGGCTACACCTTC. This gives the protein CASSQEFSRTGAFFDYGYTF.

This clone appeared a single time. The chain joins TRBV5-1 to TRBJ2-1, with 13 bases matching TRBD2. The CDR3 sequence is 18 residues long. V dropped 4 bases and J dropped 0; count of bases not matched to a gene: 7. CDR1 is SGHRS, CDR2 YFSETQ, per germline. CDR3 sequence reads: CASSGPGLAGSSYNEQFF. The CDR3, as DNA: TGCGCCAGCAGCGGCCCGGGACTAGCGGGGAGCTCCTACAATGAGCAGTTCTTC. The entire variable domain, with the rest obtained from reference TRBV5-1 and TRBJ2-1, is as follows: KAGVTQTPRYLIKTRGQQVTLSCSPISGHRSVSWYQQTPGQGLQFLFEYFSETQRNKGNFPGRFSGRQFSNSRSEMNVSTLELGDSALYLCASSGPGLAGSSYNEQFFGPGTRLTVL.

The J gene is TRBJ1-6, the V gene TRBV19; 7 bases map to TRBD1. CDR3 length equals 15 residues. CDR1 and CDR2 (germline): LNHDA, SQIVND (reference sequence). V lost 6 bases to trimming and J lost 8 bases; unmatched junction nucleotides: 10. The CDR3 DNA sequence: TGTGCCAGTAGCCCTACAGGGGAGGGTTATTCACCCCTCCACTTT. Protein sequence: CASSPTGEGYSPLHF.

This clone was seen more than once but under ten times. No conserved phenylalanine or tryptophan ends this CDR3, so it is likely a read error. The limits of the CDR3 on the DNA are not certain, so only TCRdb's listed CDR3 is given. This rearrangement joins TRBV21-1 to TRBJ1-2. TRBV21-1 is given as a pseudogene. The CDR3 extends over 10 residues, inclusive of both ends. The CDR3 here is CASSTGGSGL.

The sample holds one count of this clone. V gene TRBV6-6 combines with J gene TRBJ2-1; a possible D gene is TRBD2 (7 bases). CDR1 MNHNY and CDR2 SVGAGI come from the germline V gene (reference sequence). The length of the CDR3 is 14 residues. V was cut by 4 bases and J by 9 bases, with 16 bases left in between. The CDR3 reads CASSSGEGGGEQFF. DNA for the CDR3: TGTGCCAGCAGTTCCGGGGAGGGAGGGGGTGAGCAGTTCTTC.

This sequence joins TRBV28 and TRBJ2-2; 9 positions agree with TRBD1. CDR1 is MDHEN and CDR2 is SYDVKM in the germline V gene. V was clipped by 7 bases and J by 5 bases; unmatched bases: 8. The CDR3 is made up of 15 amino acids. The chain's CDR3 is CASTPGQGGTGELFF. CDR3 DNA: TGTGCCAGCACCCCGGGACAGGGAGGTACCGGGGAGCTGTTTTTT.

This CDR3 is CASSFSLETGDQDTQYF. CDR3 DNA: TGCGCCAGCAGCTTCTCCCTCGAGACAGGGGACCAAGATACGCAGTATTTT. V gene TRBV5-1 combines with J gene TRBJ2-3, with TRBD1 matching over 8 bases. Germline values: CDR1 SGHRS, CDR2 YFSETQ. The ends lost 2 bases at V and 5 bases at J; junction bases unmatched: 13. The CDR3 contains 17 residues.

The chain is built from TRBV19 and TRBJ1-2, with TRBD1 matching 8 bases. This CDR3 is 14 amino acids long. V trimming: 5 bases; J trimming: 0 bases; junction bases outside the gene matches: 2. CDR1 and CDR2 (germline): LNHDA, SQIVND (reference sequence). Here the CDR3 DNA reads TGTGCCAGTAGTGAGACAGGGGCTAACTATGGCTACACCTTC. This codes for CASSETGANYGYTF.

This clone occurred once. This sequence joins TRBV5-1 and TRBJ2-7; 8 bases align to TRBD1. The trim removed 0 bases at V and 3 bases at J, leaving 5 bases unmatched. The CDR3 is 15 amino acids. The germline CDR1 and CDR2 sequences are SGHRS and YFSETQ. The CDR3 nucleotides are TGCGCCAGCAGCTTGGGCGCCGGACAGGGCTACGAGCAGTACTTC. Translated: CASSLGAGQGYEQYF.

This chain uses TRBV4-2 with TRBJ2-7, with D perhaps matching TRBD1 or TRBD2 (6 bases each). CDR1 is LGHNA and CDR2 is YNFKEQ in the germline V gene. Trimming took off 1 base at V and 0 bases at J, with 13 bases between the two ends. The CDR3 is 16 residues long. The CDR3 loop is CASSQAPGASSYEQYF. The CDR3, as DNA: TGTGCCAGCAGCCAAGCCCCGGGGGCCAGCTCCTACGAGCAGTACTTC.

The V gene is TRBV7-9, the J gene TRBJ1-5; a weak D match, TRBD1 (6 bases). Germline V gene lookup returns CDR1 SEHNR and CDR2 FQNEAQ (reference sequence). The CDR3 spans 17 residues. Trimming removed 4 bases from V and 4 bases from J, with 20 bases in between. The CDR3 nucleotides read TGTGCCAGCAGCTCAACCACGACAGGCTTGAGGAATCAGCCCCAGCATTTT. It yields the protein CASSSTTTGLRNQPQHF.

The rearrangement joins TRBV30 to TRBJ1-1, with D maybe TRBD1 (5 bases). Germline V CDR1 and CDR2: GTSNPN, SVGIG (reference sequence). This CDR3 is built from 15 residues. V was pared by 0 bases and J by 5 bases, with 16 bases between. This chain's CDR3 is CAWSVPETWGTEAFF. The CDR3 nucleotides are TGTGCCTGGAGTGTACCCGAGACGTGGGGGACTGAAGCTTTCTTT.

This clone was detected only a few times. The rearrangement links TRBV2 to TRBJ1-1; maybe TRBD1 (5 bases). CDR1 and CDR2 from the germline V gene are SNHLY and FYNNEI. The V end was cut by 4 bases, the J end by 8 bases, with 23 bases between. The CDR3 is 16 amino acids. The DNA for the CDR3 is TGTGCCAGCAGTGGGGGCCCGACAACAGGTTCCTCAGAAGCTTTCTTT. Amino acid sequence: CASSGGPTTGSSEAFF.

This sequence joins TRBV7-9 and TRBJ1-1; the D is unclear. V lost 2 bases and J lost 7, with 11 bases in between. The germline V gene encodes CDR1 SEHNR and CDR2 FQNEAQ (reference sequence). This CDR3 has 13 amino acids. CDR3 bases: TGTGCCAGCAGCTTAAAAGGTGGTGTTGAAGCTTTCTTT. Amino acids: CASSLKGGVEAFF.

V gene TRBV5-4 combines with J gene TRBJ2-7; 8 nucleotides align to TRBD2. Germline V gene lookup returns CDR1 SGHNT and CDR2 YYREEE (reference sequence). V shed 4 bases, J shed 4 bases, and the junction held 7 bases outside the gene matches. The CDR3 is 14 amino acids. The CDR3 sequence is CASSDGTSKYEQYF. In DNA form, the CDR3 reads TGTGCCAGCAGCGACGGGACTAGTAAGTACGAGCAGTACTTC.

Worth noting for this clone: At one of its ends the junction is not consistent with the germline gene, which may arise from a read error. This sequence joins TRBV18 and TRBJ2-7, with 7 bases fitting TRBD1. Germline assignment: CDR1 KGHSH and CDR2 LQKENI. This CDR3 is built from 13 residues. The CDR3 here is CASSPGDRAKAHF. The CDR3 DNA reads as TGTGCCAGCTCACCAGGCGACAGGGCGAAAGCGCACTTC.

The rearrangement uses TRBV9 and TRBJ1-6; D unresolved. The V gene lost 3 bases and the J gene lost 4 bases, with 11 bases spanning the gap. Per germline, CDR1 SGDLS and CDR2 YYNGEE. The CDR3 loop spans 15 amino acids. Here the CDR3 DNA reads TGTGCCAGCAGCGGACAAAAGGGTTATAATTCACCCCTCCACTTT. It yields the protein CASSGQKGYNSPLHF.

The chain employs TRBV19 and TRBJ2-5; TRBD2 agrees at 12 bases. With V trimmed by 6 bases and J by 6 bases, 11 bases remained unmatched. Per germline, CDR1 LNHDA and CDR2 SQIVND (reference sequence). This CDR3 is built from 16 residues. The CDR3 DNA is TGTGCCAGTAGCCCCTATGAGCTAGCGGGGGGGCAGACCCAGTACTTC. This codes for CASSPYELAGGQTQYF.

This clone occurred once. This chain uses TRBV28 with TRBJ1-2; 8 bases fit TRBD1. Per germline, CDR1 MDHEN and CDR2 SYDVKM. The V segment lost 2 bases and the J segment 8 bases; nucleotides outside the gene matches: 4. CDR3 length: 13 amino acids. CDR3 loop: CASSLATGVGYTF. As DNA, the CDR3 is TGTGCCAGCAGTTTAGCGACAGGGGTCGGCTACACCTTC.

This clone was counted a single time. CDR3 in amino acids: CASSWSGSRGPLHF. Written as DNA, the CDR3 is TGTGCCAGCAGTTGGTCAGGGTCTCGGGGGCCCCTCCACTTT. J is TRBJ1-6 and V is TRBV6-1, with D tentatively TRBD1 (5 bases). Looked up from germline, CDR1 is MNHNS and CDR2 is SASEGT. The CDR3 is 14 amino acids. Deletions cut 5 bases from V and 13 bases from J, with 18 bases between.

The chain uses TRBV7-2 and TRBJ1-5, with a tentative D call TRBD1 (6 bases). The CDR3 loop spans 16 amino acids. V was trimmed by 5 bases and J by 2 bases, leaving 16 bases between them. Per germline, CDR1 SGHTA and CDR2 FQGNSA. Written as DNA, the CDR3 is TGTGCCAGCAGCCTTTGGGGGGGCAGGGGCAATCAGCCCCAGCATTTT. Encoded protein: CASSLWGGRGNQPQHF.

The V gene is TRBV6-1, the J gene TRBJ2-2; TRBD1 matches at 7 bases. Germline V gives CDR1 MNHNS, CDR2 SASEGT. This CDR3 comprises 17 residues. V lost 1 base to trimming and J lost 1 base; unmatched junction nucleotides: 6. DNA of the CDR3: TGTGCCAGCAGTGAAGAAACTCCAGGGGGGAACACCGGGGAGCTGTTTTTT. Translated, it gives CASSEETPGGNTGELFF.

This rearrangement joins TRBV2 to TRBJ2-2, with D perhaps TRBD1 (6 bases). This CDR3 has 13 amino acids. CDR1 SNHLY and CDR2 FYNNEI come from the germline V gene. V gave up 9 bases and J gave up 1 base, with 9 bases separating them. The CDR3 protein is CARGGENTGELFF. The CDR3 bases are TGTGCCAGAGGGGGAGAGAACACCGGGGAGCTGTTTTTT.

DNA of the CDR3: TGTGCCAGCAGCGCGAGGTTACCCGACCCCCAGCATTTT. Translation: CASSARLPDPQHF. The V call is TRBV5-5, the J call TRBJ1-5, with no clear D. This CDR3 is 13 amino acids long. Germline CDR1 SGHKS, CDR2 YYEKEE (reference sequence). V was pared by 4 bases and J by 10 bases, with 15 bases between.

The count of this clone is one. The same CDR3 is also encoded by other DNA sequences in this sample. The chain carries TRBV5-5 and TRBJ1-5, with 9 nucleotides matching TRBD1. From germline, CDR1 is SGHKS and CDR2 YYEKEE (reference sequence). J gave up 6 bases and V 4 bases, and 5 bases lay outside the gene matches. The CDR3 sequence is 14 residues long. CDR3 sequence reads: CASSTTGGGQPQHF. The CDR3 DNA reads TGTGCCAGCAGCACAACAGGGGGCGGTCAGCCCCAGCATTTT.